This T cell receptor beta chain was documented in a study of blood T cell repertoires in COVID-19. The CDR3 has 11 residues. CDR1 and CDR2 (germline): LNHDA, SQIVND (reference sequence). The germline V and J ends were trimmed by 11 bases and 1 base, with 8 bases remaining between them. Sequencing was performed with immunoSEQ multiplex PCR; in TCRdb, only in-frame clones are kept and a portion is missing. This table holds 100,000 to 150,000 clones, approximately 77% found once. About this clone: The sample holds other DNA sequences that translate to the same CDR3.

This TCR came from a human donor in a cohort sampled during active COVID-19. The chain links TRBV19 to TRBJ1-2; D remains ambiguous. The material sequenced was peripheral blood. The CDR3 sequence is CASRDNYGYTF. In DNA, the CDR3 is TGTGCCTCCCGGGATAACTATGGCTACACCTTC.